Detailed here is one T cell receptor (beta chain). This CDR3 has 14 residues. Germline V gene lookup returns CDR1 MDHEN and CDR2 SYDVKM. V was shortened by 3 bases and J by 7 bases, with 13 bases between the two germline ends. The data derive from a study of blood T cell repertoires in COVID-19. Overall study context: Whether acute or convalescent, the COVID-19 samples came from the United States, Italy and Spain. T cells, B-cell-depleted T cells, or PBMCs supplied cDNA or gDNA.

In the original workflow: Counts of nucleated cells, estimated from reference gene primer amplification, were obtained. The method was immunoSEQ multiplex PCR; TCRdb's version includes in-frame clones alone and lacks a portion of them. From that table come the V and J calls and clone size; the DNA was used to work out D and trimming. The repertoire holds hundreds of thousands of clones, about nine tenths seen once, with 10% to 12% in the top ten. Sample: peripheral blood. This sequence was found in a woman aged 25-40 years with COVID-19, enrolled during active disease. This chain uses TRBV28 with TRBJ1-5, with a tentative D call TRBD1 (6 bases). CDR3 sequence: CASSLGTFGQPQHF. The CDR3, as DNA: TGTGCCAGCAGTTTGGGGACATTCGGGCAGCCCCAGCATTTT.